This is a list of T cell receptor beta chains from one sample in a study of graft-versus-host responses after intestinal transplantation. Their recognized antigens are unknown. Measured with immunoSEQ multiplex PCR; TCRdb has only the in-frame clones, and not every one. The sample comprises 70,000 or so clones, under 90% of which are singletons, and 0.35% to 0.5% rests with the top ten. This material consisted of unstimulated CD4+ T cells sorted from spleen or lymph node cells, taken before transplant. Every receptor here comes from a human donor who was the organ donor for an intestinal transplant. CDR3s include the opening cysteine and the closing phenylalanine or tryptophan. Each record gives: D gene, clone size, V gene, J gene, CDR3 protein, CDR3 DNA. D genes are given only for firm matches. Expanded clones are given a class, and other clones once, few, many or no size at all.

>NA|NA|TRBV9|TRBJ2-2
CASSTTSTGELFF
TGTGCCAGCAGCACAACTAGCACCGGGGAGCTGTTTTTT
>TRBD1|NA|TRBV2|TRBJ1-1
CASAGQVPEAFF
TGTGCCAGCGCTGGACAGGTTCCTGAAGCTTTCTTT
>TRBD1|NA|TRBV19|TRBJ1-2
CASSRRNPGQGETNYGYTF
TGTGCCAGTAGTAGAAGGAACCCTGGACAGGGAGAAACTAACTATGGCTACACCTTC
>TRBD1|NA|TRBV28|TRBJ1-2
CASSAPPGTGINYGYTF
TGTGCCAGCAGCGCCCCCCCCGGGACAGGGATTAACTATGGCTACACCTTC
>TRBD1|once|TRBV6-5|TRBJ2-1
CASTLTGVMVNEQFF
TGTGCCAGCACCCTGACAGGGGTGATGGTTAATGAGCAGTTCTTC
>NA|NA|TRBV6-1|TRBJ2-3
CASSEAYKWRWAASTDTQYF
TGTGCCAGCAGTGAAGCCTACAAATGGCGTTGGGCCGCTAGCACAGATACGCAGTATTTT
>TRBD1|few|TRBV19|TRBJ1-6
CASSPSTGQLAPLHF
TGTGCCAGTAGTCCCAGTACGGGACAGCTAGCACCCCTCCACTTT
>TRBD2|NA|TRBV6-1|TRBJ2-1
CASLAGGYNEQFF
TGTGCCAGCTTAGCGGGGGGGTACAATGAGCAGTTCTTC
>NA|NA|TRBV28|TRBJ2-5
CASSSLGTTQETQYF
TGTGCCAGCAGTTCCCTCGGGACAACACAAGAGACCCAGTACTTC
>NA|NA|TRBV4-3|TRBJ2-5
CASSQSGGGGETQYF
TGCGCCAGCAGCCAGTCAGGGGGCGGGGGAGAGACCCAGTACTTC
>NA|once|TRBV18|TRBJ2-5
CASSPRGGLGETQYF
TGTGCCAGCTCACCGAGGGGGGGCCTTGGCGAGACCCAGTACTTC
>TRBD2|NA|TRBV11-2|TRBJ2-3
CASSKGGGSTQYF
TGTGCCAGCAGCAAAGGCGGGGGAAGTACGCAGTATTTT
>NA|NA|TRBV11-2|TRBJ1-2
CASSFPGYGYTF
TGTGCCAGCAGCTTTCCAGGCTATGGCTACACCTTC
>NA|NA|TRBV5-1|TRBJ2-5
CASSSDSGRRETQYF
TGCGCCAGCAGCTCCGACAGTGGTCGGAGAGAGACCCAGTACTTC
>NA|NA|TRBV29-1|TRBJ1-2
CSVRTEAYGYTF
TGCAGCGTCCGGACAGAGGCCTATGGCTACACCTTC
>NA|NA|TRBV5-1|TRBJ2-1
CASSFMGSSYNEQFF
TGCGCCAGCAGCTTTATGGGGAGCTCCTACAATGAGCAGTTCTTC
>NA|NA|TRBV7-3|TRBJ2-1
CASSEQPGAYNEQFF
TGTGCCAGCAGCGAACAACCGGGAGCCTACAATGAGCAGTTCTTC
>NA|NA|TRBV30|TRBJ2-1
CAWSVNPRDNEQFF
TGTGCCTGGAGTGTAAATCCACGGGACAATGAGCAGTTCTTC
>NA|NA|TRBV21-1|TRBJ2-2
CASSRGPGELFF
TGTGCCAGCAGTAGGGGGCCCGGGGAGCTGTTTTTT
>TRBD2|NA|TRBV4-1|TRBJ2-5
CASSQSVAWPGTKETQYF
TGCGCCAGCAGCCAAAGTGTAGCTTGGCCGGGGACTAAAGAGACCCAGTACTTC
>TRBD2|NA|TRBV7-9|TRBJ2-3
CASSYSGGATDTQYF
TGTGCCAGCAGCTATAGCGGGGGGGCCACAGATACGCAGTATTTT
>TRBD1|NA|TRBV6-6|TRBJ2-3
CASRLGTGGDTQYF
TGTGCCAGCAGACTCGGGACAGGGGGAGATACGCAGTATTTT
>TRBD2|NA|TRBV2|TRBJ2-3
CASSDTSADTQYF
TGTGCCAGCAGTGACACTAGCGCAGATACGCAGTATTTT
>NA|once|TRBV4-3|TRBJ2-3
CASSQDYPRSTDTQYF
TGCGCCAGCAGCCAAGATTATCCCAGGAGCACAGATACGCAGTATTTT
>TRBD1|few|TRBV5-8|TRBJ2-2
CASTRQGVGGELFF
TGTGCCAGCACAAGACAGGGAGTGGGCGGGGAGCTGTTTTTT
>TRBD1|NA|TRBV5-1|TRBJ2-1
CASSAGQGWDEQFF
TGCGCCAGCAGCGCCGGACAGGGGTGGGATGAGCAGTTCTTC
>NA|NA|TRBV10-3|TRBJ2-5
CAISERGETQYF
TGTGCCATCAGTGAGCGGGGGGAGACCCAGTACTTC
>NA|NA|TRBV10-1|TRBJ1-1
CASSAIPRGTEAFF
TGCGCCAGCAGTGCAATTCCCAGGGGCACTGAAGCTTTCTTT
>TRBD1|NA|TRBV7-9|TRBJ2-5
CASSQFGQGSRETQYF
TGTGCCAGCAGCCAATTTGGACAGGGGTCAAGAGAGACCCAGTACTTC
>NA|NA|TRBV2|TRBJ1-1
CASRYNMNTEAFF
TGTGCCAGCAGGTATAACATGAACACTGAAGCTTTCTTT
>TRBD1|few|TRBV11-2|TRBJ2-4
CASSVTGGAKNIQYF
TGTGCCAGCAGCGTGACAGGGGGCGCCAAAAACATTCAGTACTTC
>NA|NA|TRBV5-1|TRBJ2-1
CASSLGAGQEQFF
TGCGCCAGCAGTCTTGGTGCCGGACAAGAGCAGTTCTTC
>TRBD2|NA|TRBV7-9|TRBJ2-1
CASSPRGGVARYNEQFF
TGTGCCAGCAGCCCCCGGGGGGGGGTAGCGCGTTACAATGAGCAGTTCTTC
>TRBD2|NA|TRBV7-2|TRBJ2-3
CASSQLAGRSTDTQYF
TGTGCCAGCAGCCAACTAGCGGGGCGGAGCACAGATACGCAGTATTTT
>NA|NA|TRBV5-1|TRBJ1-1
CASSLVGRGGTEAFF
TGCGCCAGCAGCTTGGTTGGCAGGGGAGGGACTGAAGCTTTCTTT
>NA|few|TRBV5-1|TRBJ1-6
CASSQGTGTNISPLHF
TGCGCCAGCAGCCAGGGGACGGGGACAAATATTTCACCCCTCCACTTT
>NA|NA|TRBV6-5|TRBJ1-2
CASSSFPRRVDGYTF
TGTGCCAGCAGTTCGTTCCCCCGGAGGGTGGATGGCTACACCTTC
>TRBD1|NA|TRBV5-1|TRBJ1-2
CASSLDQGGVANYGYTF
TGCGCCAGCAGCTTGGACCAGGGGGGTGTAGCTAACTATGGCTACACCTTC
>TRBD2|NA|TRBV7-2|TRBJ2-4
CASSLREGLSIQYF
TGTGCCAGCAGCTTACGGGAGGGCTTAAGCATTCAGTACTTC
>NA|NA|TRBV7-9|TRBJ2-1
CASSLVEGGPNEQFF
TGTGCCAGCAGCTTAGTCGAGGGGGGGCCAAATGAGCAGTTCTTC
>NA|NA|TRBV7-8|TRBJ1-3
CASSFGGSSGNTIYF
TGTGCCAGCAGCTTCGGCGGGAGCTCTGGAAACACCATATATTTT
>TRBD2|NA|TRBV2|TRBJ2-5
CASSGGLAGGPQETQYF
TGTGCCAGCAGTGGCGGACTAGCGGGGGGGCCTCAAGAGACCCAGTACTTC
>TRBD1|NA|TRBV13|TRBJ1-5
CASSLSGTGMGQPQHF
TGTGCCAGCAGTTTATCCGGGACAGGGATGGGTCAGCCCCAGCATTTT
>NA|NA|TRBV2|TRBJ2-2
CAGRGTLTGELFF
TGTGCCGGGAGGGGGACTCTCACCGGGGAGCTGTTTTTT
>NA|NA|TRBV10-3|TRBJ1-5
CAISEAANQPQHF
TGTGCCATCAGTGAGGCGGCCAATCAGCCCCAGCATTTT
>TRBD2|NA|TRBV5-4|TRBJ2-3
CASSLGGLAGSTDTQYF
TGTGCCAGCAGCTTGGGAGGACTAGCGGGGAGCACAGATACGCAGTATTTT
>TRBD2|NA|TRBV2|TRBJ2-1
CASSSLTSGGALYYNEQFF
TGTGCCAGCAGTTCTTTGACTAGCGGGGGGGCCTTATATTACAATGAGCAGTTCTTC
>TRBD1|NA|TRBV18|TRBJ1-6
CASSSNPGQGGSPLHF
TGTGCCAGCTCGTCAAATCCCGGACAGGGGGGTTCACCCCTCCACTTT
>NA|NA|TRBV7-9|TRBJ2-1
CASERGGASNEQFF
TGTGCCAGCGAAAGGGGGGGGGCCTCGAATGAGCAGTTCTTC
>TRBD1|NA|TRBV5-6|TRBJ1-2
CASSLVGAGTVYGYTF
TGTGCCAGCAGCTTGGTAGGGGCCGGGACAGTCTATGGCTACACCTTC
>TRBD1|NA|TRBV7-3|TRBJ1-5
CASSWGQGRDQPQHF
TGTGCCAGCAGCTGGGGACAGGGGCGCGATCAGCCCCAGCATTTT
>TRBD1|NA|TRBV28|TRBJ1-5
CASEDRGSNQPQHF
TGTGCCAGCGAGGACAGGGGAAGCAATCAGCCCCAGCATTTT
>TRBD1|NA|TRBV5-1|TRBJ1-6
CASSLETGTYNSPLHF
TGCGCCAGCAGCTTAGAGACAGGGACCTATAATTCACCCCTCCACTTT
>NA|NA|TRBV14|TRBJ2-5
CASSQPSPRRETQYF
TGTGCCAGCAGCCAACCTTCGCCGCGGAGGGAGACCCAGTACTTC